Described below is a single T cell receptor (beta chain) sequence and its context. Its antigen remains undetermined. The sample holds no much larger clone one base away, and base qualities are not on file. This sample was taken from a study of CD8 T cells in Susac syndrome (dated by TCRdb to between 2019 and 2020). About the full investigation: The study used repertoire sequencing to test whether antigen drove CD8+ T cell activation and differentiation in Susac syndrome. The paper's findings and limits, for the study overall: The study acknowledged that relatively few individuals were included in the TCR sequencing and HLA analysis.

High-throughput TCR beta sequencing profiled peripheral blood CD8+ and CD4+ T cells from healthy donors, Susac syndrome patients and multiple sclerosis patients. The healthy donors served as controls matched for age and sex. Bulk CD8+ and CD4+ T cells were purified by magnetic negative isolation, while CD8+ TEMRA cells were enriched using FACS. Blood was collected in EDTA tubes and processed within 24 hours, with PBMCs isolated through density gradient centrifugation. PBMCs intended for TCR sequencing were frozen in liquid nitrogen and were later thawed in a 37 degrees C water bath. The sorted or isolated CD4+, CD8+ and CD8+ TEMRA cells had a purity of 90% or higher. RNA was extracted using the RNeasy kit, and roughly 0.5 to 1 ug of the RNA was reverse transcribed with random hexamers. The immunoSEQ multiplex PCR assay, which covers 54 Vbeta and 13 Jbeta segments, was used to amplify TCR beta CDR3 regions. To correct PCR amplification bias, a synthetic template baseline was used for both primer optimization and computational correction. The original pipeline was this. Reads were annotated to V, D and J genes according to IMGT and were analyzed with immunoSEQ Analyzer, with only productive sequences retained. Clonality was computed as one minus Shannon entropy normalized by log2 of the number of productive unique sequences. Public and private clones were assessed among the 100 most prevalent clones of each patient and control. A clone was defined as Susac-specific if it was absent from the healthy and MS cohorts, from roughly 980 published viral clones and from other ImmuneACCESS disease sequences. TCRdb itself trimmed the public reads at Q25 with fastp, ran MiXCR and retained productive beta chains. Here each entry gathers all rows of one CDR3 protein and keeps the most common genes and DNA. TCRdb's processing, not the authors', yielded these V and J calls. The sample profile shows 150,000 to 200,000 distinct CDR3 sequences; roughly 94% of them were found once. The ten top clones hold more than 0.1% of the sample.

The TCR comes from a human donor in good health. The specimen was CD4+ T cells from PBMCs.

The DNA sequence follows: TGTGCCAGCAGTTTAAAGGGGATAGACTACGAGCAGTACTTC. Its translation is CASSLKGIDYEQYF. The chain is made from TRBV27 and TRBJ2-7, and possibly TRBD1, on 5 matching bases. The trim is 2 bases for V and 3 bases for J, with a gap of 11 bases between the germline ends. From cysteine to phenylalanine, the CDR3 is 14 amino acids long. This entry keeps only the CDR3 DNA: 42 bases, framed from base 1. Via the germline V gene (reference sequence), CDR1 is MNHEY and CDR2 SMNVEV.